This T cell receptor beta chain comes out of a study of spatial heterogeneity in lung cancer. Study in general: Consistent detection of more beta-chain than alpha-chain sequences was observed.

Each TCR cDNA molecule carried a unique molecular identifier. In TCRdb, the 5' RACE reads were re-called with MiXCR into one record per CDR3 protein. The sample includes around 110,000 distinct CDR3 sequences, 10% to 15% seen only once; the top ten take roughly 15%. Study-wide results and limits: Whereas they appeared in blood less at follow-up, ubiquitous expanded tumor TCRs appeared there more at resection.

Germline assignment: CDR1 DFQATT and CDR2 SNEGSKA (reference sequence). The CDR3 sequence is 17 residues long. V lost 0 bases, J lost 3 bases, and 20 bases lay in between. Time point noted: blood at routine non-recurrence follow-up after resection. Unsorted whole RNA of tumor, nontumor lung or frozen PBMC was sequenced. This clonotype has at least ten counts. The antigen is undetermined. The genes are TRBV20-1 and TRBJ1-2; maybe TRBD1 (6 bases). The sequencing here drew on PBMCs, taken at follow-up. This clonotype was sampled from a male donor with early-stage non-small cell lung cancer. DNA for the CDR3: TGCAGTGCTAGAGATCCCGGACAGCCTCCCTCCTACTATGGCTACACCTTC. Residues: CSARDPGQPPSYYGYTF.